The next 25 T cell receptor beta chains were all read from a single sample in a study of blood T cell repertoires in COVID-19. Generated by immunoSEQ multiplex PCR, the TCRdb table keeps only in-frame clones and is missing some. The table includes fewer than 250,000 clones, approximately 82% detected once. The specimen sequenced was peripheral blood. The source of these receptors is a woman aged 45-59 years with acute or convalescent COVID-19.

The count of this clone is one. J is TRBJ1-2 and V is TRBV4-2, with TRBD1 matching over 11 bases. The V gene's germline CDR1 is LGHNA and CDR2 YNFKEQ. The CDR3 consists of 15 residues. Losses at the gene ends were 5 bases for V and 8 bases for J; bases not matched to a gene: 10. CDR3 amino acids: CASSSRTGGFGGYTF. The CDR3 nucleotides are TGTGCCAGCAGCTCTCGGACAGGGGGCTTTGGAGGCTACACCTTC.

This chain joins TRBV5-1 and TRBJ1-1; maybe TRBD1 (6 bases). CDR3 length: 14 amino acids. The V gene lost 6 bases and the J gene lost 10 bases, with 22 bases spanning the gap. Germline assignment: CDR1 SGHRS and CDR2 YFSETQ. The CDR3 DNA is TGCGCCAGCAAACCGGGGGGCGCGACCCCTGGAGCTTTCTTT. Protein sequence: CASKPGGATPGAFF.

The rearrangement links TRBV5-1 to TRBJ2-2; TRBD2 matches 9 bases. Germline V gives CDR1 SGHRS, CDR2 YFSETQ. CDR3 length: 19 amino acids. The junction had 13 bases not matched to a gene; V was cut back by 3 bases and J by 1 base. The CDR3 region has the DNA TGCGCCAGCAGCTCGCTGGGTAGCGGGGGCTCGTTGAACACCGGGGAGCTGTTTTTT. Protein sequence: CASSSLGSGGSLNTGELFF.

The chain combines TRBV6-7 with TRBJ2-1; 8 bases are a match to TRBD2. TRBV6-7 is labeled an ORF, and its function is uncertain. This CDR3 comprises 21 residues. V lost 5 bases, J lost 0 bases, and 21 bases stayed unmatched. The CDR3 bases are TGTGCCAGCAGTCCTAAGCCCGAGGGCGGGAGGACCCTCCCCTCCTACAATGAGCAGTTCTTC. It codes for CASSPKPEGGRTLPSYNEQFF.

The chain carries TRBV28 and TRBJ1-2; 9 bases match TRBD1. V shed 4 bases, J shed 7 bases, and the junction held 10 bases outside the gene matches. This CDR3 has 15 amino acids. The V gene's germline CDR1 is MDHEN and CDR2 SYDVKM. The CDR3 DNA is TGTGCCAGCAGTTCCTTACCGGGACAGGGATTTGGCTACACCTTC. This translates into CASSSLPGQGFGYTF.

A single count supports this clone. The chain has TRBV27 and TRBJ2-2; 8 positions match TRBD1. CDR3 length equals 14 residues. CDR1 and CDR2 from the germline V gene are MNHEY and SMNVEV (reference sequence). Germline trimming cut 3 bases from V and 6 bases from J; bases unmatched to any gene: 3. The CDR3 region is CASSFMDRAGELFF. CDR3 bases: TGTGCCAGCAGTTTCATGGACAGGGCCGGGGAGCTGTTTTTT.

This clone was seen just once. The CDR3 spells CASSLEREKKLFF. The DNA for the CDR3 is TGTGCCAGCAGCTTGGAACGGGAGAAAAAACTGTTTTTT. V and J are TRBV5-4 and TRBJ1-4, with no clear D. V lost 0 bases and J 9 bases, leaving 9 bases between the germline ends. The CDR3 spans 13 residues. The V gene's germline CDR1 is SGHNT and CDR2 YYREEE (reference sequence).

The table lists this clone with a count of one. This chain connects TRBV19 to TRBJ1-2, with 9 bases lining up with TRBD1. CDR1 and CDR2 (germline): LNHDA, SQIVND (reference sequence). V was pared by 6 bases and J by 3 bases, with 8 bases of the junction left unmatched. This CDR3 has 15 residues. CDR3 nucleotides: TGTGCCAGTAGCCTCCGGGACAGGGCCGACTATGGCTACACCTTC. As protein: CASSLRDRADYGYTF. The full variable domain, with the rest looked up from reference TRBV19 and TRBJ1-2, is DGGITQSPKYLFRKEGQNVTLSCEQNLNHDAMYWYRQDPGQGLRLIYYSQIVNDFQKGDIAEGYSVSREKKESFPLTVTSAQKNPTAFYLCASSLRDRADYGYTFGSGTRLTVV.

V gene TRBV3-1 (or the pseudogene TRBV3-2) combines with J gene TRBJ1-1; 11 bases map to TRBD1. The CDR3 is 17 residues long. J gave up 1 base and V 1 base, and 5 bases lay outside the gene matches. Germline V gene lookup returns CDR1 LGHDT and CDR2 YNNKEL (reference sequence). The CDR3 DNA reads TGTGCCAGCAGCCAAGTTGGGACAGGGGGACCGAACACTGAAGCTTTCTTT. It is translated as CASSQVGTGGPNTEAFF.

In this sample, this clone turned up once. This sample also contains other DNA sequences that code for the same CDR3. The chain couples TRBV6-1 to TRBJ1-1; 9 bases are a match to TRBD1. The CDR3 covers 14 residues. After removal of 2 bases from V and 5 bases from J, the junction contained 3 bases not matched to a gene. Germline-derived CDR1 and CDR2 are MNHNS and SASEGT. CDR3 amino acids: CASSENRGRTEAFF. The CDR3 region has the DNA TGTGCCAGCAGTGAAAACAGGGGGCGGACTGAAGCTTTCTTT.

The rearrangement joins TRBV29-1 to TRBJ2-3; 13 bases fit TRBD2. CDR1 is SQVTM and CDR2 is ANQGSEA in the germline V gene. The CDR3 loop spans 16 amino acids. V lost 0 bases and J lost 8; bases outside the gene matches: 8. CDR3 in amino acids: CSVEDRTGTSGITQYF. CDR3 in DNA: TGCAGCGTTGAAGATCGAACCGGGACTAGCGGGATTACGCAGTATTTT.

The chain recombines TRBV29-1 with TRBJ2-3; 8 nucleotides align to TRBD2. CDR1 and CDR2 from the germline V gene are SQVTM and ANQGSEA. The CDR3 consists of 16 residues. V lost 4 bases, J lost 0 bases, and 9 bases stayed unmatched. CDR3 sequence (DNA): TGCAGCGTTGGGGGCGGGAGGCCTGAAAGCACAGATACGCAGTATTTT. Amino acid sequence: CSVGGGRPESTDTQYF.

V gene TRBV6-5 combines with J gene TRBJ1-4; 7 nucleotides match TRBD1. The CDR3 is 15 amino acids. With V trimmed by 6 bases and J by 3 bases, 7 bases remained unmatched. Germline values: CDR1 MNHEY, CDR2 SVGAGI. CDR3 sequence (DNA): TGTGCCAGCAGGAGACAGGGCGCGGCTAATGAAAAACTGTTTTTT. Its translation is CASRRQGAANEKLFF.

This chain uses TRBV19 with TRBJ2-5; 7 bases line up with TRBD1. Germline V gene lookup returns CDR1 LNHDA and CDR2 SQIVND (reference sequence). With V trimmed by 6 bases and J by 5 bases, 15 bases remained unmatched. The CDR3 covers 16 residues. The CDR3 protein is CASSNAGTEKRETQYF. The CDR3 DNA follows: TGTGCCAGTAGCAACGCCGGGACAGAGAAAAGGGAGACCCAGTACTTC.

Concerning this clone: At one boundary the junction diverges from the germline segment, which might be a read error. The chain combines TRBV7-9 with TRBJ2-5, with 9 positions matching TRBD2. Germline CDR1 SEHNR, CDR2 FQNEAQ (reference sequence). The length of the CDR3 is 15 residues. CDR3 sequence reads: CVSSFLAGVQETQYF. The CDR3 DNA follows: TGTGTCAGCAGCTTCTTAGCGGGAGTTCAGGAGACCCAGTACTTC.

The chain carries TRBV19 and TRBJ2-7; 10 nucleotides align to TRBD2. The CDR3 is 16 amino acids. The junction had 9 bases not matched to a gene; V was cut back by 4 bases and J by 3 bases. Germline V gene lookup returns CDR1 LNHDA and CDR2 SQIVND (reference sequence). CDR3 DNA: TGTGCCAGTAGTACCGGAACGGGACTAGCGATCTACGAGCAGTACTTC. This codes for CASSTGTGLAIYEQYF.

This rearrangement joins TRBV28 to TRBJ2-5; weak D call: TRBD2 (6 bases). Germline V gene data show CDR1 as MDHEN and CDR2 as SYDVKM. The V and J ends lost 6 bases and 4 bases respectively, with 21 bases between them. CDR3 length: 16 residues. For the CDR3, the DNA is TGTGCCAGCAGGTCCGCCCGGCCCGGGGAGGCAGAGACCCAGTACTTC. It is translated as CASRSARPGEAETQYF.

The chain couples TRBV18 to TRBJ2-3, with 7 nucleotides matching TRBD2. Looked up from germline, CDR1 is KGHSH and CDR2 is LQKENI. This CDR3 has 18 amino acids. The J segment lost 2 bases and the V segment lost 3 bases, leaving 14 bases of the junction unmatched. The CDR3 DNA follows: TGTGCCAGCTCACCCCCGAGGTCGGCCGGGAGGAACACAGATACGCAGTATTTT. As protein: CASSPPRSAGRNTDTQYF.

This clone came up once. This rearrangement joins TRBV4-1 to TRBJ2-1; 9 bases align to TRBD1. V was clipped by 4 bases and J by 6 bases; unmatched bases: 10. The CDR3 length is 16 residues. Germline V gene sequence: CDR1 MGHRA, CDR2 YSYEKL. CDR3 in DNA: TGCGCCAGCAGCCTCATGGGGGACAGGGCTGCCAATGAGCAGTTCTTC. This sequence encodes CASSLMGDRAANEQFF.

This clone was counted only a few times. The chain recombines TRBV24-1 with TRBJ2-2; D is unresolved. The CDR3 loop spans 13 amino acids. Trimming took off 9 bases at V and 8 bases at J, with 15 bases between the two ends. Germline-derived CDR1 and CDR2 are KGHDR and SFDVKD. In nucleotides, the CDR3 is TGTGCCACCTCAAGTCCCACGGTTGGGGAGCTGTTTTTT. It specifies CATSSPTVGELFF.

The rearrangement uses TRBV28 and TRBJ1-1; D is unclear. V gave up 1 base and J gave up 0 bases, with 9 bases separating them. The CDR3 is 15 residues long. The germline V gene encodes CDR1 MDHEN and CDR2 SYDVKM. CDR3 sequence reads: CASSLSGSMNTEAFF. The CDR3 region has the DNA TGTGCCAGCAGTTTATCGGGAAGCATGAACACTGAAGCTTTCTTT.

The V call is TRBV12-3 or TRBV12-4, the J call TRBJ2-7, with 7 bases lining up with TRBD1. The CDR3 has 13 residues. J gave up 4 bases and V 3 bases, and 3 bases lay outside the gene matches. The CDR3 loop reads CASSLGQMYEQYF. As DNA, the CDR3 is TGTGCCAGCAGTTTGGGACAGATGTACGAGCAGTACTTC.

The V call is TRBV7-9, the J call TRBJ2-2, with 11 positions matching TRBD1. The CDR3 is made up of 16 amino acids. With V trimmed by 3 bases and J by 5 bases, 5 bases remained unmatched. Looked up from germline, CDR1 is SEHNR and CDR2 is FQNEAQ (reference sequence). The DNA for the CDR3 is TGTGCCAGCAGCTTGGCGGACAGGGGGCATACCGGGGAGCTGTTTTTT. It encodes CASSLADRGHTGELFF.

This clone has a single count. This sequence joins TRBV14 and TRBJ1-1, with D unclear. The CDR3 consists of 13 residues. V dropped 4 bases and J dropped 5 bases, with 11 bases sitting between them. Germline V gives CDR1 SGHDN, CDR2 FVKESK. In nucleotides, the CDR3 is TGTGCCAGCAGCCGCACGCCGGAGACTGAAGCTTTCTTT. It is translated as CASSRTPETEAFF.

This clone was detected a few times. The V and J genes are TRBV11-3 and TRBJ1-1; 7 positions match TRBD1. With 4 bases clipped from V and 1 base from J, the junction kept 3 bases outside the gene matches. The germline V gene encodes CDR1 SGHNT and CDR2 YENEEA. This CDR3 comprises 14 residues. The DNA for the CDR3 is TGTGCCAGCAGCTCGGGACAGCGGAACACTGAAGCTTTCTTT. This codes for CASSSGQRNTEAFF.